This paragraph covers one T cell receptor beta chain sequence. Its antigen is currently unknown. The junction differs from germline at one of its ends, possibly a read error. The sample originates from a study of blood T cells in healthy people across ages. Study-wide results and caveats: Estimates of diversity drawn from one million T cells were considered underestimates. Across the age range, TCR beta diversity per million T cells fell in a roughly linear way. The long-lived group displayed more naive CD4+ cells, plus higher diversity, than the aged donors did.

It was with a sample-barcoded 5' primer and a J-beta primer mix that a second PCR of roughly 7 to 12 cycles was run. TCRdb re-derived calls from the 5' RACE reads in MiXCR, one entry per CDR3 protein. Of almost 1 million distinct CDR3 sequences listed, roughly 50% were seen once; the top ten hold around 21%. The CDR3 loop spans 11 amino acids. Germline V gene lookup returns CDR1 LGHDT and CDR2 YNNKEL (reference sequence). The rearrangement joins TRBV3-1 to TRBJ2-5; D gene unclear. The sequencing sample was made of blood. The origin of this receptor is a woman aged 55 to 70 in good health. In DNA, the CDR3 is TGTACCAGCAGCCAACTTGAGACCCAGTACTTC. The encoded protein is CTSSQLETQYF.